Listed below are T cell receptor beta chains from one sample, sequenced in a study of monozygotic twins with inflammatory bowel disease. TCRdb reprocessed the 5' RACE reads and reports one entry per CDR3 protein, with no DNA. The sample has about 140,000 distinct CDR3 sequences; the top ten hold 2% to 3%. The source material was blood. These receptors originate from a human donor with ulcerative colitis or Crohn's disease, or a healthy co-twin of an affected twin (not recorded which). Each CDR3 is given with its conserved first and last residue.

CSVRAGWAMNTEAFF TRBJ1-1 TRBV29-1
CASSSTDSSYEQYF TRBJ2-7 TRBV28
CSASAAYEQYF TRBJ2-7 TRBV20-1
CASSPDRGAGDFTDTQYF TRBJ2-3 TRBV18
CASSFDREGEKLFF TRBJ1-4 TRBV5-1
CASSDRGRGYNEQFF TRBJ2-1 TRBV2
CASSQGAASAGDQFF TRBJ2-1 TRBV4-3
CATSDGTGGFHEQYF TRBJ2-7 TRBV24-1
CSARVRYHPYNEQFF TRBJ2-1 TRBV20-1
CARRPFRQHGRQPQHF TRBJ1-5 TRBV24-1
CASTRGGQSNQPQHF TRBJ1-5 TRBV19